One sample yielded the 4 T cell receptor beta chains listed below, sequenced in a study of graft-versus-host responses after intestinal transplantation (dated by TCRdb to about 2021). Library method: the immunoSEQ multiplex PCR assay. This is the immuneACCESS table as TCRdb keeps it, with only in-frame sequences that have V and J called. A part of the clones is gone; compared with another copy, unresolved V genes explain less than half, and the rest is unexplained. This sample is represented by approximately 77,000 clones; around 93% of them were singletons. Of the sample, approximately 0.73% is held by the ten largest clones. Sequenced here: PBMCs, sampled 98 days after intestinal transplantation. The receptors come from a human patient who received an intestinal transplant, so some T cells may come from the graft donor.

The chain recombines TRBV4-1 with TRBJ2-3; 9 bases match TRBD2. Unmatched junction bases numbered 13, after V lost 3 bases and J lost 6 bases. The CDR3 consists of 17 residues. Germline V gives CDR1 MGHRA, CDR2 YSYEKL. In DNA form, the CDR3 reads TGCGCCAGCAGCCATCCTGGGCGCGGGAGGGCCGGGGATACGCAGTATTTT. It codes for CASSHPGRGRAGDTQYF.

The chain uses TRBV14 and TRBJ1-5; D is uncertain. The V gene's germline CDR1 is SGHDN and CDR2 FVKESK. CDR3 length equals 14 residues. Between the trimmed V and J ends, which lost 3 bases and 0 bases, there was a span of 6 bases. In DNA, the CDR3 is TGTGCCAGCAGCCAGGTGAATAGCAATCAGCCCCAGCATTTT. It specifies CASSQVNSNQPQHF.

The chain is built from TRBV28 and TRBJ2-5; a weak D match, TRBD1 (5 bases). The V end lost 1 base, the J end lost 3 bases, and 9 bases lay between the germline ends. The CDR3 is 14 residues long. Germline V gives CDR1 MDHEN, CDR2 SYDVKM. CDR3 region: CASSLYVREETQYF. CDR3 coding DNA: TGTGCCAGCAGTTTATACGTCAGGGAAGAGACCCAGTACTTC.

The chain uses TRBV19 and TRBJ2-3, with 7 bases that match TRBD2. Germline CDR1 reads LNHDA; CDR2 reads SQIVND (reference sequence). The CDR3 is made up of 16 amino acids. The ends lost 7 bases at V and 5 bases at J; junction bases unmatched: 15. DNA of the CDR3: TGTGCCAGTAACAAGGGTGAGGTAGCGGGCGGAGATACGCAGTATTTT. It encodes CASNKGEVAGGDTQYF.